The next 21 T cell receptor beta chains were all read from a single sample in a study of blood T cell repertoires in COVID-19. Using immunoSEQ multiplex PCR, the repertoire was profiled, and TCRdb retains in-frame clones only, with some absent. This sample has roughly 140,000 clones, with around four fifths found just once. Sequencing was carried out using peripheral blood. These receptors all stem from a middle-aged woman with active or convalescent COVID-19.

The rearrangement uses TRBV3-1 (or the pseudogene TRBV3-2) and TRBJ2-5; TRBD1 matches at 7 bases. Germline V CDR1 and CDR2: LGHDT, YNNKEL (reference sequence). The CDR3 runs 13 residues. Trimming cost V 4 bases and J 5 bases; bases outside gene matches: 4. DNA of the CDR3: TGTGCCAGCAGCCGGGGGACAGTGGAGACCCAGTACTTC. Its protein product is CASSRGTVETQYF.

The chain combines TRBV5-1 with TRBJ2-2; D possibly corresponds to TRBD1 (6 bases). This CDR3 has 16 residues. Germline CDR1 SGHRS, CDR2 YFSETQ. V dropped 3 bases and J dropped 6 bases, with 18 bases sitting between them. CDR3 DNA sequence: TGCGCCAGCAGCTCCAACGGGACACCTTTACCCGGGGAGCTGTTTTTT. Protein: CASSSNGTPLPGELFF.

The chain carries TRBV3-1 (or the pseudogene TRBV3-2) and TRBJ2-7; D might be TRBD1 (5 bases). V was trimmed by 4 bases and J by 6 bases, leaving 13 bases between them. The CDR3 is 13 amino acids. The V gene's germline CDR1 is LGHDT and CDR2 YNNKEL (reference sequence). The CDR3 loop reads CASSPRQGGEQYF. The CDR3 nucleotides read TGTGCCAGCAGCCCCCGCCAGGGTGGCGAGCAGTACTTC.

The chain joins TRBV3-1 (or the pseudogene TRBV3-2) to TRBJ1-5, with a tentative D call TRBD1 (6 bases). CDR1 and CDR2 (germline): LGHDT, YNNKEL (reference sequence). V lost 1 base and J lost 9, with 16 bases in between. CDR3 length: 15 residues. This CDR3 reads CASSQGDTYSRPQHF. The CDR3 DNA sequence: TGTGCCAGCAGCCAAGGGGACACCTATTCGCGGCCCCAGCATTTT.

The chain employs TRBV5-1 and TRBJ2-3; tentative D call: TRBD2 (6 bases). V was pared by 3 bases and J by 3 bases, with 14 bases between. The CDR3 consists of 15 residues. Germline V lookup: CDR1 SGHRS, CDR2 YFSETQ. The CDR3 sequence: CASSWRDEKTDTQYF. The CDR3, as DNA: TGCGCCAGCAGCTGGAGGGACGAGAAAACAGATACGCAGTATTTT.

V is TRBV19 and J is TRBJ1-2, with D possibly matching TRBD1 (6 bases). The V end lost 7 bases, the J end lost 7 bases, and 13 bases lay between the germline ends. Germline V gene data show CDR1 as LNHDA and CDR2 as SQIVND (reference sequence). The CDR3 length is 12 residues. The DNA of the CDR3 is TGTGCCAGTACCAGGGGCGTTAGTGGCTACACCTTC. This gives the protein CASTRGVSGYTF.

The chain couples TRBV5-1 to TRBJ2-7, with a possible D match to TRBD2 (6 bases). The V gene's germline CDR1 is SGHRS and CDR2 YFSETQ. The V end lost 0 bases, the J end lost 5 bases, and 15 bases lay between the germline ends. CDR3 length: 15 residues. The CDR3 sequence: CASSLGDSRIHEQYF. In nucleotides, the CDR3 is TGCGCCAGCAGCTTGGGGGACTCCCGTATCCACGAGCAGTACTTC.

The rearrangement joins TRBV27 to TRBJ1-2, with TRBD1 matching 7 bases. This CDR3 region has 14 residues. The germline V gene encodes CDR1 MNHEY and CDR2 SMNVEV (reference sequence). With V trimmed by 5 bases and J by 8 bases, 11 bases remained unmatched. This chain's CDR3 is CASSRTGLRGGYTF. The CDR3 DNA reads TGTGCCAGCAGTCGAACAGGGCTCAGGGGGGGCTACACCTTC.

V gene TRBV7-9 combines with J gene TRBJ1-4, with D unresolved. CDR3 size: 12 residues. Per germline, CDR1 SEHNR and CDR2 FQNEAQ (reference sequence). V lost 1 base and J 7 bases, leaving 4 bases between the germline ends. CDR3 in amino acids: CASSLGPEKLFF. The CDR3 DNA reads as TGTGCCAGCAGCTTAGGGCCTGAAAAACTGTTTTTT.

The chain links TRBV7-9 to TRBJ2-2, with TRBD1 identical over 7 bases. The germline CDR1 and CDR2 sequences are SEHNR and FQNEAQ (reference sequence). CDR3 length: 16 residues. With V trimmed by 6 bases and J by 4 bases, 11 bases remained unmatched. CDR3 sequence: CASRYRGRQGTGELFF. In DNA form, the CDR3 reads TGTGCCAGCAGGTATAGAGGGAGACAGGGCACCGGGGAGCTGTTTTTT.

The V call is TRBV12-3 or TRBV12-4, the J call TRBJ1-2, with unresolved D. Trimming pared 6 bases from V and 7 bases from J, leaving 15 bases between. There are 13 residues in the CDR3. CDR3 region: CASRSPVSGGYTF. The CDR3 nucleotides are TGTGCCAGCAGATCCCCTGTGTCGGGTGGCTACACCTTC.

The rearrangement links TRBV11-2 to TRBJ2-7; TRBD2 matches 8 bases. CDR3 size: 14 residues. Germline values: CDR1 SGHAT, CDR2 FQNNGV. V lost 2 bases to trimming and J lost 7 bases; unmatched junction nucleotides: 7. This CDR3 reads CASSLFREGGEQYF. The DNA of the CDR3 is TGTGCCAGCAGCTTATTCCGGGAGGGAGGTGAGCAGTACTTC. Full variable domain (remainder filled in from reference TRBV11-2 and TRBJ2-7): EAGVAQSPRYKIIEKRQSVAFWCNPISGHATLYWYQQILGQGPKLLIQFQNNGVVDDSQLPKDRFSAERLKGVDSTLKIQPAKLEDSAVYLCASSLFREGGEQYFGPGTRLTVT.

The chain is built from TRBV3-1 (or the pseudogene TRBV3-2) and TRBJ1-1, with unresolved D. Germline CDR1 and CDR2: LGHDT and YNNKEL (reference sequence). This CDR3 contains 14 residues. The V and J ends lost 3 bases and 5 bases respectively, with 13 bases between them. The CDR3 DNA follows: TGTGCCAGCAGCCAGACCCGGGGTAGGACTGAAGCTTTCTTT. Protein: CASSQTRGRTEAFF.

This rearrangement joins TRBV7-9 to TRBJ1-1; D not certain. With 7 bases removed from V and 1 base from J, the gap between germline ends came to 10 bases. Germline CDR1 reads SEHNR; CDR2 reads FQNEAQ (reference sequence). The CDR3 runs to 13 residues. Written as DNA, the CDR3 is TGTGCCAGCAACCGAGGAGGGAACACTGAAGCTTTCTTT. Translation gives CASNRGGNTEAFF.

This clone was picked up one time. This CDR3 is CASSPFLAGFHEQYF. CDR3 nucleotides: TGTGCCAGCAGTCCCTTCTTAGCGGGGTTCCACGAGCAGTACTTC. This chain connects TRBV11-3 to TRBJ2-7; 8 positions agree with TRBD2. The CDR3 has 15 residues. CDR1 and CDR2 (germline): SGHNT, YENEEA. V dropped 6 bases and J dropped 5; count of bases not matched to a gene: 12.

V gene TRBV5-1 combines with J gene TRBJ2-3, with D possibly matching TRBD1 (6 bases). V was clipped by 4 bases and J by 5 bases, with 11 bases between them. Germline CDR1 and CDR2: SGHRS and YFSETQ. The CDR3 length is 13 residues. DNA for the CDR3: TGCGCCAGCAGCCCCCTAGGGGGAGATACGCAGTATTTT. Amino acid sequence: CASSPLGGDTQYF. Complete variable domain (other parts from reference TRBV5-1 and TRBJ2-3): KAGVTQTPRYLIKTRGQQVTLSCSPISGHRSVSWYQQTPGQGLQFLFEYFSETQRNKGNFPGRFSGRQFSNSRSEMNVSTLELGDSALYLCASSPLGGDTQYFGPGTRLTVL.

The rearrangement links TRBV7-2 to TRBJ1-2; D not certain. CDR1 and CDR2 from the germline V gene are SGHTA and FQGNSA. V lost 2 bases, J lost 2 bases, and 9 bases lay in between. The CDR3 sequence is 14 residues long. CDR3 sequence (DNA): TGTGCCAGCAGCTTATCTGGCGGGAACTATGGCTACACCTTC. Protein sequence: CASSLSGGNYGYTF. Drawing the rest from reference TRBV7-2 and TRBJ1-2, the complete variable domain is GAGVSQSPSNKVTEKGKDVELRCDPISGHTALYWYRQSLGQGLEFLIYFQGNSAPDKSGLPSDRFSAERTGGSVSTLTIQRTQQEDSAVYLCASSLSGGNYGYTFGSGTRLTVV.

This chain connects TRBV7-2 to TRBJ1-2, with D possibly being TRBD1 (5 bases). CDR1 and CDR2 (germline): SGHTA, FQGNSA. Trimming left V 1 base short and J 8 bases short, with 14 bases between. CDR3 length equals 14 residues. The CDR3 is CASSLDWAGLGYTF. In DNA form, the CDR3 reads TGTGCCAGCAGCTTAGATTGGGCAGGGCTGGGCTACACCTTC.

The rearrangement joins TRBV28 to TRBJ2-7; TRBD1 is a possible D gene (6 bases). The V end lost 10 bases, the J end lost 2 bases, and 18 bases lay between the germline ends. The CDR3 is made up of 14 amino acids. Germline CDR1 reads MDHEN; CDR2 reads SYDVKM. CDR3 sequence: CATAYREYAYEQYF. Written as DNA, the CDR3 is TGTGCCACCGCTTACAGGGAATATGCCTACGAGCAGTACTTC.

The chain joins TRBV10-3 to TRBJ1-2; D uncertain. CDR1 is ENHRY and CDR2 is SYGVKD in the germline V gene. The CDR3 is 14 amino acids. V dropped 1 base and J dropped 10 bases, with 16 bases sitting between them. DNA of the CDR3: TGTGCCATCAGTGAGTTTCAGCGCCTGAGTGACTACACCTTC. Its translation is CAISEFQRLSDYTF.

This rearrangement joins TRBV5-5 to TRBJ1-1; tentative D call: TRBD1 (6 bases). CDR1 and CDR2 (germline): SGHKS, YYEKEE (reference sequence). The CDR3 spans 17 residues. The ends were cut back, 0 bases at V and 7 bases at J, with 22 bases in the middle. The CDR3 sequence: CASSLASLSGARGEAFF. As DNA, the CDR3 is TGTGCCAGCAGCTTGGCGAGCCTTTCAGGGGCGCGAGGTGAAGCTTTCTTT.